The rows below give T cell receptor beta chains drawn from one sample of a study of immune evolution from preneoplasia to lung adenocarcinoma. TCRdb's copy holds only in-frame clones and misses some; the assay was immunoSEQ multiplex PCR. The sample has about 5,600 clones, about three quarters seen once. Sequencing was performed on FFPE lung adenocarcinoma in situ tissue. The receptors were sampled from a person aged 55 to 79 with lung adenocarcinoma. Both conserved end residues are part of each CDR3. Each record gives: CDR3 protein, CDR3 DNA, clone size, V gene, J gene, D gene. A D gene is named only where the DNA matches it firmly. Clone size is shown for a subset of rows, as once, few, many or a class of expanded clone.

cdr3_aa: CAWSGGVTDTQYF
cdr3_nt: TGTGCCTGGAGCGGTGGGGTGACAGATACGCAGTATTTT
clone_size: -
v_call: TRBV30
j_call: TRBJ2-3
d_call: -

cdr3_aa: CATSEQHNQPQHF
cdr3_nt: TGTGCCACCAGCGAACAGCATAATCAGCCCCAGCATTTT
clone_size: -
v_call: TRBV15
j_call: TRBJ1-5
d_call: -

cdr3_aa: CASSVKGQNEKLFF
cdr3_nt: TGTGCCAGCAGTGTCAAGGGACAAAATGAAAAACTGTTTTTT
clone_size: -
v_call: TRBV28
j_call: TRBJ1-4
d_call: -

cdr3_aa: CASSPQGLPTDTQYF
cdr3_nt: TGTGCCAGCAGCCCGCAGGGGCTCCCCACAGATACGCAGTATTTT
clone_size: once
v_call: TRBV7-6
j_call: TRBJ2-3
d_call: -

cdr3_aa: CASSFDLTGGTEAFF
cdr3_nt: TGTGCCAGCAGCTTCGATCTAACAGGGGGAACTGAAGCTTTCTTT
clone_size: -
v_call: TRBV13
j_call: TRBJ1-1
d_call: TRBD1

cdr3_aa: CASSSGQAETQYF
cdr3_nt: TGTGCCAGCAGCTCAGGACAGGCAGAGACCCAGTACTTC
clone_size: -
v_call: TRBV7-6
j_call: TRBJ2-5
d_call: TRBD1

cdr3_aa: CASSLSAGWNEQYF
cdr3_nt: TGTGCCAGCAGCTTGAGCGCAGGTTGGAACGAGCAGTACTTC
clone_size: -
v_call: TRBV5-8
j_call: TRBJ2-7
d_call: -

cdr3_aa: CASSLEVTGINEKLFF
cdr3_nt: TGTGCCAGCAGCTTAGAGGTGACAGGGATTAATGAAAAACTGTTTTTT
clone_size: few
v_call: TRBV7-9
j_call: TRBJ1-4
d_call: TRBD1

cdr3_aa: CASSGKGRINQPQHF
cdr3_nt: TGTGCCAGCAGTGGAAAGGGAAGAATCAATCAGCCCCAGCATTTT
clone_size: -
v_call: TRBV6-1
j_call: TRBJ1-5
d_call: -

cdr3_aa: CASSPLGDYEQYF
cdr3_nt: TGTGCCAGCAGCCCCCTGGGGGACTACGAGCAGTACTTC
clone_size: few
v_call: TRBV11-2
j_call: TRBJ2-7
d_call: -

cdr3_aa: CAWSVLAGGEQYF
cdr3_nt: TGTGCCTGGAGTGTACTAGCGGGGGGCGAGCAGTACTTC
clone_size: medium-sized
v_call: TRBV30
j_call: TRBJ2-7
d_call: TRBD2

cdr3_aa: CASSDVTEAFF
cdr3_nt: TGTGCCAGCAGTGACGTTACTGAAGCTTTCTTT
clone_size: -
v_call: TRBV6-1
j_call: TRBJ1-1
d_call: -

cdr3_aa: CASSLGQINTEAFF
cdr3_nt: TGTGCCAGCAGCTTAGGTCAGATTAACACTGAAGCTTTCTTT
clone_size: -
v_call: TRBV7-9
j_call: TRBJ1-1
d_call: -

cdr3_aa: CASSQEGALGYTF
cdr3_nt: TGTGCCAGCAGCCAAGAGGGGGCCCTTGGCTACACCTTC
clone_size: -
v_call: TRBV4-2
j_call: TRBJ1-2
d_call: -

cdr3_aa: CASSYFPTPPNQPQHF
cdr3_nt: TGTGCCAGCAGTTACTTCCCGACACCCCCTAATCAGCCCCAGCATTTT
clone_size: -
v_call: TRBV6-6
j_call: TRBJ1-5
d_call: -

cdr3_aa: CASSLLAGQETQYF
cdr3_nt: TGTGCCAGCAGCTTATTAGCGGGACAAGAGACCCAGTACTTC
clone_size: -
v_call: TRBV11-2
j_call: TRBJ2-5
d_call: TRBD2

cdr3_aa: CASRGGGRNSPLHF
cdr3_nt: TGTGCCAGCAGGGGAGGGGGCAGGAATTCACCCCTCCACTTT
clone_size: -
v_call: TRBV6-5
j_call: TRBJ1-6
d_call: TRBD1

cdr3_aa: CASRSTSGSSYEQYF
cdr3_nt: TGCGCCAGCAGATCCACTAGCGGCAGCTCCTACGAGCAGTACTTC
clone_size: few
v_call: TRBV5-1
j_call: TRBJ2-7
d_call: TRBD2

cdr3_aa: CASSDETGMVGYTF
cdr3_nt: TGTGCCAGCAGCGACGAGACAGGGATGGTTGGCTACACCTTC
clone_size: -
v_call: TRBV9
j_call: TRBJ1-2
d_call: TRBD1

cdr3_aa: CASTLSGTDTQYF
cdr3_nt: TGTGCCAGCACCCTTAGTGGGACCGATACGCAGTATTTT
clone_size: -
v_call: TRBV28
j_call: TRBJ2-3
d_call: -

cdr3_aa: CASSYSEETSYEQYF
cdr3_nt: TGTGCCAGCAGTTACTCCGAGGAAACTTCCTACGAGCAGTACTTC
clone_size: -
v_call: TRBV6-5
j_call: TRBJ2-7
d_call: -

cdr3_aa: CASSLTGGKETQYF
cdr3_nt: TGTGCCAGCAGCTTAACGGGGGGGAAAGAGACCCAGTACTTC
clone_size: -
v_call: TRBV7-3
j_call: TRBJ2-5
d_call: TRBD2

cdr3_aa: CASRTSGGADTQYF
cdr3_nt: TGTGCCAGCAGGACTAGCGGGGGGGCGGATACGCAGTATTTT
clone_size: -
v_call: TRBV7-2
j_call: TRBJ2-3
d_call: TRBD2

cdr3_aa: CATGLAGGRATQYF
cdr3_nt: TGTGCCACCGGACTAGCGGGAGGAAGAGCGACCCAGTACTTC
clone_size: -
v_call: TRBV2
j_call: TRBJ2-5
d_call: TRBD2

cdr3_aa: CASSQGWGAGNTIYF
cdr3_nt: TGCGCCAGCAGCCAAGGGTGGGGGGCTGGAAACACCATATATTTT
clone_size: -
v_call: TRBV4-3
j_call: TRBJ1-3
d_call: -

cdr3_aa: CASSLWGQGDTDTQYF
cdr3_nt: TGCGCCAGCAGCTTGTGGGGGCAAGGGGACACAGATACGCAGTATTTT
clone_size: -
v_call: TRBV5-1
j_call: TRBJ2-3
d_call: -

cdr3_aa: CASSLVAGGPFDTQYF
cdr3_nt: TGTGCCAGCAGCTTAGTAGCGGGGGGGCCGTTTGATACGCAGTATTTT
clone_size: -
v_call: TRBV11-3
j_call: TRBJ2-3
d_call: TRBD2

cdr3_aa: CSANYEQYF
cdr3_nt: TGCAGTGCGAACTACGAGCAGTACTTC
clone_size: few
v_call: TRBV20-1
j_call: TRBJ2-7
d_call: -

cdr3_aa: CASSFDIVLTGEKLFF
cdr3_nt: TGTGCCAGCAGTTTCGATATCGTCTTAACGGGGGAAAAACTGTTTTTT
clone_size: -
v_call: TRBV28
j_call: TRBJ1-4
d_call: -

cdr3_aa: CASSAGGHSNQPQHF
cdr3_nt: TGTGCCAGCAGCGCCGGGGGCCATAGCAATCAGCCCCAGCATTTT
clone_size: few
v_call: TRBV9
j_call: TRBJ1-5
d_call: -

cdr3_aa: CASSHEGRDGINGYTF
cdr3_nt: TGCGCCAGCAGCCACGAAGGGAGGGACGGCATTAATGGCTACACCTTC
clone_size: -
v_call: TRBV4-1
j_call: TRBJ1-2
d_call: -

cdr3_aa: CASLGGVYIYGNTIYF
cdr3_nt: TGTGCCAGCCTAGGCGGGGTTTATATATATGGAAACACCATATATTTT
clone_size: -
v_call: TRBV28
j_call: TRBJ1-3
d_call: -